This T cell receptor (beta chain) was observed in a study of blood T cell repertoires in COVID-19. Overall study context: The analysed material was cDNA or gDNA that came from T cells, B-cell-depleted T cells, or PBMCs.

Authors' analysis steps: The assay estimated nucleated cells by amplifying reference gene primers. Measured with immunoSEQ multiplex PCR; TCRdb has only the in-frame clones, and not every one. V, J and clone size reflect that table, while D and trimming were determined from the DNA. The data contain fewer than 250,000 clones, approximately 85% of them singletons. This CDR3 is built from 18 residues. V was cut by 1 base and J by 8 bases, with 24 bases left in between. Germline-derived CDR1 and CDR2 are LNHNV and YYDKDF (reference sequence). This clone was detected only once. This clonotype originated in a man aged 50-60 years with acute or convalescent COVID-19. Sample: peripheral blood. The chain recombines TRBV15 with TRBJ1-3; perhaps TRBD1 as D (6 bases). CDR3 bases: TGTGCCACCAGCAGAGGGCGGGCTCGCGGGGGCTCAGGCGACACCATATATTTT. Translation: CATSRGRARGGSGDTIYF.